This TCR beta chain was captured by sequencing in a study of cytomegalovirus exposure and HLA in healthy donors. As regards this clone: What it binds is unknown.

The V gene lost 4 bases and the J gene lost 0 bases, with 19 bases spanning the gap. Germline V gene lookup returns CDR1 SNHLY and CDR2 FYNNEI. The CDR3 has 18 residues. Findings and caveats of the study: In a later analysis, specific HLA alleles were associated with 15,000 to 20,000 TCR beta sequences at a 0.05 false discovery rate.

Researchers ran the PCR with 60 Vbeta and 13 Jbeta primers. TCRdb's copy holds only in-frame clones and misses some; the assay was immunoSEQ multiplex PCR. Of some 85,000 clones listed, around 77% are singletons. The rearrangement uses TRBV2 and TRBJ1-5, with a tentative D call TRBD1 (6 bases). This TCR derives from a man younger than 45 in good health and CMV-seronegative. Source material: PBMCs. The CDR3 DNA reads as TGTGCCAGCAGTGGGGGCAGGGGAAACCGGTATAGCAATCAGCCCCAGCATTTT. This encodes CASSGGRGNRYSNQPQHF. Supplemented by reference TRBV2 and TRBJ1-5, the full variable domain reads EPEVTQTPSHQVTQMGQEVILRCVPISNHLYFYWYRQILGQKVEFLVSFYNNEISEKSEIFDDQFSVERPDGSNFTLKIRSTKLEDSAMYFCASSGGRGNRYSNQPQHFGDGTRLSIL.